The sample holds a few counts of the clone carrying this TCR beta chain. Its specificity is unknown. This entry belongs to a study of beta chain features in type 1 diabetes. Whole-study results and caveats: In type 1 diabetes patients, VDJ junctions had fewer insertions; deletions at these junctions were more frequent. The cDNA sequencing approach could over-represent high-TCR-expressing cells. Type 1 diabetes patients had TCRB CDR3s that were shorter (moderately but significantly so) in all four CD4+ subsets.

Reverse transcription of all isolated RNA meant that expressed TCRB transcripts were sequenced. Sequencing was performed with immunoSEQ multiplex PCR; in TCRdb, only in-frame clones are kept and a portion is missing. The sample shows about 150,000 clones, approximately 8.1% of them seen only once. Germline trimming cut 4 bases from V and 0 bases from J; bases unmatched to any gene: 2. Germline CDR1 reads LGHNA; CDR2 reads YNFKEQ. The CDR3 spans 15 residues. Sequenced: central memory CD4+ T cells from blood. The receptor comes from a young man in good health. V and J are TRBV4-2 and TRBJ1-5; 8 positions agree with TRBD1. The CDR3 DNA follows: TGTGCCAGCAGCCGGGACAGGTATAGCAATCAGCCCCAGCATTTT. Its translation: CASSRDRYSNQPQHF.